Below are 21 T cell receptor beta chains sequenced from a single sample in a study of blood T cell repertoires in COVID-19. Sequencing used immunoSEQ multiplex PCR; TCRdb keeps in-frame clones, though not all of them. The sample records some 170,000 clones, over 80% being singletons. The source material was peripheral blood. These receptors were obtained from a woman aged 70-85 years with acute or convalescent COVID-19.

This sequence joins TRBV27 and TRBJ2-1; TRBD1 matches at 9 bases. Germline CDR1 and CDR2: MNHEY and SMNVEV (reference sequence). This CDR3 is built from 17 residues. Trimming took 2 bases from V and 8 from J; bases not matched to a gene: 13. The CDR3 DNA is TGTGCCAGCAGTTTAATTGGTATAGGACAGGGGAGTCATGAGCAGTTCTTC. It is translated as CASSLIGIGQGSHEQFF.

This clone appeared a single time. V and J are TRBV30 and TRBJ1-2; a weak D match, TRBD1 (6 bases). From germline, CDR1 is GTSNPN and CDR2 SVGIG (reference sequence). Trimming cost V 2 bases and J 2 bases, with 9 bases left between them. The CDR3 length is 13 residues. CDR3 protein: CAWSLRGNYGYTF. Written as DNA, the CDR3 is TGTGCCTGGAGTCTTAGGGGGAACTATGGCTACACCTTC.

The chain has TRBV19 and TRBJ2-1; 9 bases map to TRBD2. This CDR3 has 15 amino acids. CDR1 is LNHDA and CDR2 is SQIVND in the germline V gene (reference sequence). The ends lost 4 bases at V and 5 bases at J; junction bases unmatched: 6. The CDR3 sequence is CASSTPGLANNEQFF. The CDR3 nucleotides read TGTGCCAGTAGTACCCCGGGACTAGCTAACAATGAGCAGTTCTTC.

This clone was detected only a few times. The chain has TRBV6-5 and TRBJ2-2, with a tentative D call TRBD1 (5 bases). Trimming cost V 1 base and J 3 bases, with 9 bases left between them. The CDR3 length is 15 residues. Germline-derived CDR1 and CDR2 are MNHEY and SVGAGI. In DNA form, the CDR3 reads TGTGCCAGCAGTTACTTTGGGGCGGACACCGGGGAGCTGTTTTTT. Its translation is CASSYFGADTGELFF.

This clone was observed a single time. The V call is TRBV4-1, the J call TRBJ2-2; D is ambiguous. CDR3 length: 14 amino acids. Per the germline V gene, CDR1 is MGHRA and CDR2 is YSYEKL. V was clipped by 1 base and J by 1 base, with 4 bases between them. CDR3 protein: CASSQVVNTGELFF. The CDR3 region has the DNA TGCGCCAGCAGCCAAGTCGTGAACACCGGGGAGCTGTTTTTT.

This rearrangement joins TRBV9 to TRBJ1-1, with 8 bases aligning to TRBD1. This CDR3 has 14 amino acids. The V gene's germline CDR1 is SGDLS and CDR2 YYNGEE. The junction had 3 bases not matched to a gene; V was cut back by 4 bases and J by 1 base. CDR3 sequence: CASSPGQGNTEAFF. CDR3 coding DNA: TGTGCCAGCAGCCCAGGACAGGGGAACACTGAAGCTTTCTTT. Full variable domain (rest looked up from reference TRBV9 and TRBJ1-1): DSGVTQTPKHLITATGQRVTLRCSPRSGDLSVYWYQQSLDQGLQFLIQYYNGEERAKGNILERFSAQQFPDLHSELNLSSLELGDSALYFCASSPGQGNTEAFFGQGTRLTVV.

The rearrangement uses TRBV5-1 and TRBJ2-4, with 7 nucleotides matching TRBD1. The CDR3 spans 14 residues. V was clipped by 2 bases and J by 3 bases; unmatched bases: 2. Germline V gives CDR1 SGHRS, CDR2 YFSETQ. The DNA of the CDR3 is TGCGCCAGCAGCTTCCGGGACAGCAAAAACATTCAGTACTTC. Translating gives CASSFRDSKNIQYF.

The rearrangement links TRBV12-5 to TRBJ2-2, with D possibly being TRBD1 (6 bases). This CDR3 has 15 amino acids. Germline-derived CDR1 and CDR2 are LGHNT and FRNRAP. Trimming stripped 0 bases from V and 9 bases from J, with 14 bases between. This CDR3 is CASGLVRTGSWELFF. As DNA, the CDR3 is TGTGCTAGTGGTTTGGTACGCACAGGGTCCTGGGAGCTGTTTTTT.

CDR3 sequence reads: CASGRTEAFF. For the CDR3, the DNA is TGTGCCAGCGGGCGAACTGAAGCTTTCTTT. The chain combines TRBV6-5 with TRBJ1-1; D remains ambiguous. Trimming removed 8 bases from V and 5 bases from J, with 6 bases in between. The length of the CDR3 is 10 residues. CDR1 MNHEY and CDR2 SVGAGI come from the germline V gene.

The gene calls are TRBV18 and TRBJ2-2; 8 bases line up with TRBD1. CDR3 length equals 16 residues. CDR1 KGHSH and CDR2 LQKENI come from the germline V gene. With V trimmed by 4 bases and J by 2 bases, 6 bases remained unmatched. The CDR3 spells CASSLGQGANTGELFF. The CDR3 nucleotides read TGTGCCAGCTCACTGGGCCAGGGGGCCAACACCGGGGAGCTGTTTTTT.

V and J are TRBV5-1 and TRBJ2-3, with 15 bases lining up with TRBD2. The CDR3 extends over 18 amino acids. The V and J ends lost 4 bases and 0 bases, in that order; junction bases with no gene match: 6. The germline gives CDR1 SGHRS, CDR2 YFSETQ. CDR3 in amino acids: CASSEGTSGGTSTDTQYF. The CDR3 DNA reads TGCGCCAGCAGCGAGGGGACTAGCGGGGGGACTAGCACAGATACGCAGTATTTT.

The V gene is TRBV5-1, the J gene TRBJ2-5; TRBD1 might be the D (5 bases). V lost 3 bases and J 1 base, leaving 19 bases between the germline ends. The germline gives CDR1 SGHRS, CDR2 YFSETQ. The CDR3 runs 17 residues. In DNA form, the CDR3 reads TGCGCCAGCAGCTCCACAGACAGCCATACGCTCCAAGAGACCCAGTACTTC. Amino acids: CASSSTDSHTLQETQYF.

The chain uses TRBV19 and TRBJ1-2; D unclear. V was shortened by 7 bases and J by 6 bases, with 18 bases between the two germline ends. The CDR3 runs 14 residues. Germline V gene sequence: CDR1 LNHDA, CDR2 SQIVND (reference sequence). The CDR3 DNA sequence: TGTGCCAGTACCCTCAGGCGGGAGAATCATGGCTACACCTTC. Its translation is CASTLRRENHGYTF. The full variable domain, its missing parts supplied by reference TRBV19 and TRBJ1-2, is DGGITQSPKYLFRKEGQNVTLSCEQNLNHDAMYWYRQDPGQGLRLIYYSQIVNDFQKGDIAEGYSVSREKKESFPLTVTSAQKNPTAFYLCASTLRRENHGYTFGSGTRLTVV.

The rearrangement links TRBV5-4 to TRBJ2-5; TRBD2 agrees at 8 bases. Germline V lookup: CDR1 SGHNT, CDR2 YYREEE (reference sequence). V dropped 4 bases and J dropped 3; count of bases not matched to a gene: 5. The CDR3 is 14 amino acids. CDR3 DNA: TGTGCCAGCAGCCCGGGACTAGACGAAGAGACCCAGTACTTC. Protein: CASSPGLDEETQYF.

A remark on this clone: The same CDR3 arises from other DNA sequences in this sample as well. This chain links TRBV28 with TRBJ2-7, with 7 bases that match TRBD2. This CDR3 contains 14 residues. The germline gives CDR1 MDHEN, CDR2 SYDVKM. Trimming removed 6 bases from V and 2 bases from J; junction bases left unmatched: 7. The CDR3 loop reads CASSRAGDTYEQYF. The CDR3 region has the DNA TGTGCCAGCAGCCGTGCGGGAGATACCTACGAGCAGTACTTC.

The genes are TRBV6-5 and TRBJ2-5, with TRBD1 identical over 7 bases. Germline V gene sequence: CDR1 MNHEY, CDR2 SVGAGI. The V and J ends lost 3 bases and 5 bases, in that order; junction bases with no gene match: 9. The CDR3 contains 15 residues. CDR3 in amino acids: CASSYQGGSLETQYF. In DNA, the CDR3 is TGTGCCAGCAGTTATCAAGGGGGCTCCCTGGAGACCCAGTACTTC.

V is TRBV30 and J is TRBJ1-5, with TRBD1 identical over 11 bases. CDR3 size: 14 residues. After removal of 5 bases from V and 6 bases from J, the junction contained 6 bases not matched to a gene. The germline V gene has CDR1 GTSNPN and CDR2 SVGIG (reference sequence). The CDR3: CAWAGQGGGQPQHF. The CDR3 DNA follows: TGTGCCTGGGCGGGACAGGGGGGCGGTCAGCCCCAGCATTTT.

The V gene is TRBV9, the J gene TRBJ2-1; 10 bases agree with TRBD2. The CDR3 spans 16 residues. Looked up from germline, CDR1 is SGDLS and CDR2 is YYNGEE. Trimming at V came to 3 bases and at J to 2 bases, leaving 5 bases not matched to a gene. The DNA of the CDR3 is TGTGCCAGCAGCGCCTTAGCGGGGGGAACCTACAATGAGCAGTTCTTC. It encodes CASSALAGGTYNEQFF.

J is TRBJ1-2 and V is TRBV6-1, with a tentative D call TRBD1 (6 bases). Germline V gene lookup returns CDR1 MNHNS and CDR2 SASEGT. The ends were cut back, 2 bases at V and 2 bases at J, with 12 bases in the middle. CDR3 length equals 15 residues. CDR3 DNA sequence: TGTGCCAGCAGTGAAAGGCAGGGGCCGAACTATGGCTACACCTTC. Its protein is CASSERQGPNYGYTF.

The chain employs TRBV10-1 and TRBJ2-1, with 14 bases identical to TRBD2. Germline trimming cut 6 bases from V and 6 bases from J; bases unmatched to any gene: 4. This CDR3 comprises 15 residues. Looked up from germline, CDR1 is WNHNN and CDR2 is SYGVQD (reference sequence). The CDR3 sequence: CASSRTSGRRNEQFF. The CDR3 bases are TGCGCCAGCAGCCGGACTAGCGGGAGGCGCAATGAGCAGTTCTTC.

The CDR3, as DNA: TGTGCCTGGAGTGTAAACTTCGGAGAGCTGTATTTT. This translates into CAWSVNFGELYF. The chain links TRBV30 to TRBJ2-3; D ambiguous. Trimming removed 0 bases at V and 14 bases at J, with 15 bases between. This CDR3 has 12 amino acids. The germline CDR1 and CDR2 sequences are GTSNPN and SVGIG (reference sequence).